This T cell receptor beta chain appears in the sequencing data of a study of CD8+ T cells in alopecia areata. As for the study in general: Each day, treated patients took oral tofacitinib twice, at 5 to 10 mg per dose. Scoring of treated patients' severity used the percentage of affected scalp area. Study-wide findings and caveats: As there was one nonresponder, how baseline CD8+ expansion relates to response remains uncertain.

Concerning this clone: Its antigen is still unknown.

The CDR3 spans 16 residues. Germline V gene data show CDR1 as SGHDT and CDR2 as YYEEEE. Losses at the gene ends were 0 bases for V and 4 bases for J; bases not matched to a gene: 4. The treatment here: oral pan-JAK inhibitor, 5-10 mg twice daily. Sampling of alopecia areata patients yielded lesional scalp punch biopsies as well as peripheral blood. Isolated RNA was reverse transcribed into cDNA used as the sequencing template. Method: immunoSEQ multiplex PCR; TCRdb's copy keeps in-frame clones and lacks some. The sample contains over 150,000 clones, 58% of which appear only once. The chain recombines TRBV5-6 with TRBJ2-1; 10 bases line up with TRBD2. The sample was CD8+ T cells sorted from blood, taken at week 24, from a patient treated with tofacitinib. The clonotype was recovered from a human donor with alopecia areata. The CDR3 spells CASSLAGTSDYNEQFF. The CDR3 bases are TGTGCCAGCAGCTTGGCAGGGACTAGCGATTACAATGAGCAGTTCTTC.